The entry that follows covers one TCR beta chain sequence. Its target antigen remains unknown. One base away there is no much larger clone; base qualities are not given. Unmatched junction bases come to 10, with V trimmed by 4 bases and J by 7 bases. The CDR3 goes from the cysteine to the phenylalanine over 15 residues. Only the CDR3 part of the read is kept: 45 bases, read in frame from the first base. As encoded in the germline V gene (reference sequence), CDR1 is SGHNT while CDR2 is YYREEE. This sample is drawn from a study of blood T cell repertoires in COVID-19 (dated by TCRdb to 2018 to 2021). Concerning the study at large: Samples from collaborators originated in the United States, Italy and Spain and spanned both the acute and convalescent phases of COVID-19. The prospective study material was composed of cDNA or gDNA derived from T cells, B-cell-depleted T cells, or PBMCs. Subjects who had been exposed to COVID-19, were actively infected with it, or had recovered from it provided the deeply sampled blood TCRbeta repertoires that made up the dataset. The repertoires were made available in a free public database intended to serve as a resource for research on the immune response to SARS-CoV-2. The samples were drawn from the first 160 participants of the ongoing ImmuneRACE study and from more than 1,000 subjects provided by 6 global collaborators. The sample metadata nearly always contained a de-identified subject ID, COVID-19 status, age in years and sex. Where available, HLA class I and class II types were obtained from metadata supplied by the sample provider rather than from assay-based typing.

Whole blood was collected in K2EDTA tubes by collaborating institutions according to the institutions' own protocols. For TCRbeta analysis, collaborators shipped samples in one of three forms: frozen whole blood, isolated PBMCs, or DNA extracted from either of those sample types. TCRbeta CDR3 regions were amplified from genomic DNA by means of the immunoSEQ Assay, a bias-controlled multiplex PCR. The study's own analysis went as follows. The number of nucleated cells in each sample was estimated from the amplification of reference gene primers within the assay. Sequence reads were collapsed and filtered to measure the absolute abundance of every unique TCRbeta CDR3 rearrangement. For each sample, productive Simpson clonality was calculated as the square root of Simpson's diversity index over productive rearrangements. Entries here come from immuneACCESS through TCRdb and include only in-frame sequences with V and J called. Some clones fail to appear in such tables; in the studies checked, an unresolved V gene covers under half of the shortfall, and the cause of the remainder is unknown. The V and J calls and clone size were taken over from that table, and D and trimming were inferred from the DNA. In this sample the table shows around 300,000 clones, roughly 85% of which occur a single time. The leading ten clones occupy 7.2% of the sample.

Points the paper makes about the study in general: How much clinical and demographic metadata was included differed by source and by participant, and the metadata was provided uncurated.

The V and J segments used are TRBV5-4 and TRBJ2-3, with 9 bases in between that match TRBD1. The clonotype was recovered from a human donor in a cohort sampled during active COVID-19. Sequencing used peripheral blood. The sequenced DNA: TGTGCCAGCAGCCCCCGGGACAGGGACGCAAATACGCAGTATTTT. Its protein reads: CASSPRDRDANTQYF.